Given below is one T cell receptor (beta chain) in context. Its antigen is still unknown. Clones were read by immunoSEQ multiplex PCR, and TCRdb kept only the in-frame ones, dropping some. The sample contains tens of thousands of clones, approximately 88% of which appear only once. This record belongs to a study of T cell responses to AZD1222 COVID-19 vaccine. Study results and limitations: Scientists sampled the repertoires only once the peak T cell response had passed.

CDR3 length equals 13 residues. Germline-derived CDR1 and CDR2 are SGHVS and FNYEAQ. The ends lost 7 bases at V and 1 base at J; junction bases unmatched: 1. Sequencing used peripheral blood, obtained 28 days after the second AZD1222 dose. This clonotype originated in an adult who received the AZD1222 COVID-19 vaccine. The V gene is TRBV7-6, the J gene TRBJ1-3; 7 bases match TRBD1. CDR3 DNA sequence: TGTGCCAGCACACAGGGGTCTGGAAACACCATATATTTT. Encoded protein: CASTQGSGNTIYF.